Presented here are 24 T cell receptor beta chains from one specimen sequenced in a study of blood T cell repertoires in COVID-19. TCRdb's table, derived via immunoSEQ multiplex PCR, lists solely in-frame clones and lacks some. The sample includes about 74,000 clones, more than 90% seen only once; the top ten take approximately 1.4%. The sample was peripheral blood. These receptors came from a man aged 45-65 years with acute or convalescent COVID-19.

In this sample, this clone turned up once. J is TRBJ1-5 and V is TRBV4-1, with D perhaps TRBD1 (6 bases). V lost 0 bases and J lost 0, with 15 bases in between. This CDR3 is built from 18 residues. CDR1 and CDR2 from the germline V gene are MGHRA and YSYEKL. The CDR3 here is CASSQDGGGFYSNQPQHF. The CDR3 nucleotides read TGCGCCAGCAGCCAAGACGGGGGGGGCTTCTATAGCAATCAGCCCCAGCATTTT.

This chain links TRBV9 with TRBJ2-7; D call uncertain. Germline V gene data show CDR1 as SGDLS and CDR2 as YYNGEE. V was shortened by 4 bases and J by 5 bases, with 10 bases between the two germline ends. The CDR3 runs 12 residues. The CDR3 sequence is CASSPPSDEQYF. CDR3 nucleotides: TGTGCCAGCAGCCCTCCGTCGGACGAGCAGTACTTC.

This chain links TRBV28 with TRBJ2-1, with 10 bases that match TRBD2. This CDR3 spans 16 amino acids. Trimming removed 2 bases from V and 6 bases from J; junction bases left unmatched: 7. Germline V gene lookup returns CDR1 MDHEN and CDR2 SYDVKM. The CDR3 region has the DNA TGTGCCAGCAGTTTAAGGACTAGCGGCGAGGTCAATGAGCAGTTCTTC. Translated, it gives CASSLRTSGEVNEQFF. Drawing the rest from reference TRBV28 and TRBJ2-1, the complete variable domain is DVKVTQSSRYLVKRTGEKVFLECVQDMDHENMFWYRQDPGLGLRLIYFSYDVKMKEKGDIPEGYSVSREKKERFSLILESASTNQTSMYLCASSLRTSGEVNEQFFGPGTRLTVL.

The chain links TRBV7-9 to TRBJ2-3, with TRBD1 matching 10 bases. After removal of 5 bases from V and 3 bases from J, the junction contained 8 bases not matched to a gene. This CDR3 comprises 16 residues. CDR1 is SEHNR, CDR2 FQNEAQ, per germline (reference sequence). Here the CDR3 DNA reads TGTGCCAGCAGCCGGACAGGGGGAAGGATGACAGATACGCAGTATTTT. It codes for CASSRTGGRMTDTQYF.

V is TRBV28 and J is TRBJ2-7, with D maybe TRBD2 (6 bases). There are 16 residues in the CDR3. Germline CDR1 reads MDHEN; CDR2 reads SYDVKM. Trimming removed 3 bases at V and 2 bases at J, with 17 bases between. CDR3 protein: CASSLGDSRPPYEQYV. DNA for the CDR3: TGTGCCAGCAGTTTGGGGGACTCTAGACCCCCCTACGAGCAGTACGTC.

V and J are TRBV6-5 and TRBJ2-7; TRBD2 matches at 10 bases. The CDR3 has 14 amino acids. From germline, CDR1 is MNHEY and CDR2 SVGAGI. The V segment lost 6 bases and the J segment 2 bases; nucleotides outside the gene matches: 4. The CDR3 nucleotides read TGTGCCAGCAGAAGGACTAGCGGTACCTACGAGCAGTACTTC. This encodes CASRRTSGTYEQYF.

This sequence joins TRBV4-1 and TRBJ1-6; 10 bases align to TRBD1. Germline CDR1 reads MGHRA; CDR2 reads YSYEKL. CDR3 length equals 16 residues. J was trimmed by 10 bases and V by 0 bases; bases with no gene match: 6. As DNA, the CDR3 is TGCGCCAGCAGCCAAGATCGGGACAGGGGAACATCACCCCTCCACTTT. Amino acids: CASSQDRDRGTSPLHF.

The chain carries TRBV28 and TRBJ2-7; maybe TRBD2 (6 bases). The CDR3 length is 15 residues. Germline lookup yields CDR1 MDHEN and CDR2 SYDVKM. With 4 bases removed from V and 0 bases from J, the gap between germline ends came to 13 bases. The CDR3 DNA reads TGTGCCAGCAGTTCTGGGGGGTCCCTCTCCTACGAGCAGTACTTC. The encoded protein is CASSSGGSLSYEQYF.

The chain recombines TRBV7-9 with TRBJ2-5; 11 bases map to TRBD2. The CDR3 covers 15 residues. Germline V CDR1 and CDR2: SEHNR, FQNEAQ (reference sequence). Trimming took 6 bases from V and 9 from J; bases not matched to a gene: 12. The CDR3 DNA reads as TGTGCCAGCAGATTTAGCGGGGGGGCCGTTGTGGCCCAGTACTTC. Amino acid sequence: CASRFSGGAVVAQYF.

The chain employs TRBV11-2 and TRBJ2-1; 13 positions agree with TRBD2. The J segment lost 5 bases and the V segment lost 3 bases, leaving 1 base of the junction unmatched. Germline CDR1 is SGHAT and CDR2 is FQNNGV. The CDR3 has 15 residues. The CDR3 DNA is TGTGCCAGCAGCTTGACTAGCGGGAGGAACAATGAGCAGTTCTTC. This translates into CASSLTSGRNNEQFF.

The V gene is TRBV10-3, the J gene TRBJ1-2, with TRBD1 matching over 7 bases. CDR3 length equals 14 residues. The trim removed 2 bases at V and 5 bases at J, leaving 5 bases unmatched. Germline V CDR1 and CDR2: ENHRY, SYGVKD. CDR3 bases: TGTGCCATCAGTGAGGACAGGGAGGTATATGGCTACACCTTC. This encodes CAISEDREVYGYTF.

The gene calls are TRBV28 and TRBJ2-2, with TRBD1 matching over 8 bases. Germline CDR1 is MDHEN and CDR2 is SYDVKM. The CDR3 runs to 15 residues. Trimming at V came to 2 bases and at J to 5 bases, leaving 4 bases not matched to a gene. This chain's CDR3 is CASSLRTGWTGELFF. The CDR3 DNA sequence: TGTGCCAGCAGTTTAAGGACAGGGTGGACCGGGGAGCTGTTTTTT.

This sequence joins TRBV3-1 (or the pseudogene TRBV3-2) and TRBJ2-5, with 8 nucleotides matching TRBD2. The CDR3 extends over 14 amino acids. The V segment lost 4 bases and the J segment 1 base; nucleotides outside the gene matches: 2. Germline CDR1 and CDR2: LGHDT and YNNKEL (reference sequence). CDR3 region: CASSLTSVQETQYF. DNA for the CDR3: TGTGCCAGCAGCCTGACTAGCGTCCAAGAGACCCAGTACTTC.

V and J are TRBV28 and TRBJ1-1, with TRBD1 matching over 8 bases. CDR1 MDHEN and CDR2 SYDVKM come from the germline V gene. This CDR3 has 15 residues. The V and J ends lost 4 bases and 0 bases, in that order; junction bases with no gene match: 4. Here the CDR3 DNA reads TGTGCCAGCAGTTCGTGGACAGGGATGAACACTGAAGCTTTCTTT. Protein: CASSSWTGMNTEAFF.

The chain has TRBV4-1 and TRBJ1-2; D is perhaps TRBD1 (6 bases). Germline CDR1 MGHRA, CDR2 YSYEKL. The V end lost 0 bases, the J end lost 5 bases, and 13 bases lay between the germline ends. The CDR3 runs to 15 residues. The chain's CDR3 is CASSQDRGVKYGYTF. The CDR3 nucleotides read TGCGCCAGCAGCCAAGACAGGGGTGTTAAATATGGCTACACCTTC.

This chain uses TRBV4-1 with TRBJ2-5; the match to TRBD1 covers 7 bases. Germline loops: CDR1 MGHRA, CDR2 YSYEKL. The V segment lost 0 bases and the J segment 1 base; nucleotides outside the gene matches: 8. The CDR3 sequence is 17 residues long. DNA for the CDR3: TGCGCCAGCAGCCAAGATTACGGCGGACAGGCCCAAGAGACCCAGTACTTC. Protein sequence: CASSQDYGGQAQETQYF.

The chain combines TRBV13 with TRBJ1-2; the match to TRBD1 covers 7 bases. Germline assignment: CDR1 PRHDT and CDR2 FYEKMQ (reference sequence). CDR3 length equals 14 residues. The V gene end was trimmed by 5 bases and the J gene end by 14 bases; junction bases not matched to a gene: 17. CDR3 in DNA: TGTGCCAGCAGCCCGCGGGACAGAAAGATGGCTAGGACCTTC. The encoded protein is CASSPRDRKMARTF.

The chain employs TRBV29-1 and TRBJ2-7; 7 bases agree with TRBD1. J was trimmed by 0 bases and V by 6 bases; bases with no gene match: 5. Looked up from germline, CDR1 is SQVTM and CDR2 is ANQGSEA. The CDR3 is 13 amino acids. DNA of the CDR3: TGCAGCGTGAACCGGGACAGCTCCTACGAGCAGTACTTC. Its translation is CSVNRDSSYEQYF.

This sequence joins TRBV15 and TRBJ2-1; D gene uncertain. Trimming shortened V by 0 bases and J by 12 bases, and 6 bases separated the two germline ends. CDR1 is LNHNV, CDR2 YYDKDF, per germline (reference sequence). The CDR3 runs to 11 residues. The CDR3 DNA reads as TGTGCCACCAGCAGAGATCAGCGGCAGTTCTTC. Amino acids: CATSRDQRQFF.

This clone has more than one count but fewer than ten. This chain joins TRBV2 and TRBJ2-7, with TRBD1 matching 8 bases. V shed 6 bases, J shed 4 bases, and the junction held 8 bases outside the gene matches. Germline V gene sequence: CDR1 SNHLY, CDR2 FYNNEI. This CDR3 comprises 14 residues. The CDR3 DNA sequence: TGTGCCAGCAGGCAGGGGGCTAAAAATTACGAGCAGTACGTC. This gives the protein CASRQGAKNYEQYV.

This chain uses TRBV10-3 with TRBJ2-4, with D possibly TRBD1 on 6 matching bases. CDR3 length: 16 residues. Between the trimmed V and J ends, which lost 2 bases and 1 base, there was a span of 12 bases. From germline, CDR1 is ENHRY and CDR2 SYGVKD. In DNA form, the CDR3 reads TGTGCCATCAGTGAGGGAAGGGGGATCGCCAAAAACATTCAGTACTTC. It specifies CAISEGRGIAKNIQYF.

In regard to this clone: Within the sample, other DNA sequences also encode this same CDR3. V gene TRBV28 combines with J gene TRBJ1-5; the match to TRBD1 covers 7 bases. Germline lookup yields CDR1 MDHEN and CDR2 SYDVKM. The CDR3 length is 14 residues. Trimming cost V 2 bases and J 2 bases; bases outside gene matches: 0. The chain's CDR3 is CASSLGTGNQPQHF. In DNA form, the CDR3 reads TGTGCCAGCAGTTTAGGGACAGGCAATCAGCCCCAGCATTTT.

The CDR3 is CASSLTTEGPYEQYF. CDR3 nucleotides: TGTGCCAGCAGCTTAACGACGGAGGGGCCCTACGAGCAGTACTTC. This sequence joins TRBV11-2 and TRBJ2-7, with D tentatively TRBD2 (6 bases). Germline V gives CDR1 SGHAT, CDR2 FQNNGV. V was pared by 2 bases and J by 2 bases, with 13 bases between. There are 15 residues in the CDR3.

V usage is TRBV27 and J usage is TRBJ1-5, with 8 nucleotides matching TRBD1. Losses at the gene ends were 6 bases for V and 3 bases for J; bases not matched to a gene: 10. This CDR3 region has 16 residues. Germline loops: CDR1 MNHEY, CDR2 SMNVEV (reference sequence). The CDR3 coding sequence is TGTGCCAGCAGGGGGGCGGTGACAGGGGCCAATCAGCCCCAGCATTTT. Protein product: CASRGAVTGANQPQHF.